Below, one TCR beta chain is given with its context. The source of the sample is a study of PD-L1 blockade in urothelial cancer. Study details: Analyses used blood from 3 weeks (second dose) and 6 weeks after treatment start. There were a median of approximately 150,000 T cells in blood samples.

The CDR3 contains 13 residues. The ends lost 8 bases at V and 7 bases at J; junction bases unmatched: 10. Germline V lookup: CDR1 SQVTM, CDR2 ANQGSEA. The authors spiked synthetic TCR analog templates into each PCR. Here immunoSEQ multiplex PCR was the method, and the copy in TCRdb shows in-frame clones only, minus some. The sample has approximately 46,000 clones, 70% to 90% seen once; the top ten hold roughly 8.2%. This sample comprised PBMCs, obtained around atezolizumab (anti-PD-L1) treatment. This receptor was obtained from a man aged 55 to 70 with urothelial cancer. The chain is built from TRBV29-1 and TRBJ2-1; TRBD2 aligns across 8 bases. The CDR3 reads CSSYGGGRNEQFF. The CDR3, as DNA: TGCAGCTCATACGGGGGGGGAAGAAATGAGCAGTTCTTC.